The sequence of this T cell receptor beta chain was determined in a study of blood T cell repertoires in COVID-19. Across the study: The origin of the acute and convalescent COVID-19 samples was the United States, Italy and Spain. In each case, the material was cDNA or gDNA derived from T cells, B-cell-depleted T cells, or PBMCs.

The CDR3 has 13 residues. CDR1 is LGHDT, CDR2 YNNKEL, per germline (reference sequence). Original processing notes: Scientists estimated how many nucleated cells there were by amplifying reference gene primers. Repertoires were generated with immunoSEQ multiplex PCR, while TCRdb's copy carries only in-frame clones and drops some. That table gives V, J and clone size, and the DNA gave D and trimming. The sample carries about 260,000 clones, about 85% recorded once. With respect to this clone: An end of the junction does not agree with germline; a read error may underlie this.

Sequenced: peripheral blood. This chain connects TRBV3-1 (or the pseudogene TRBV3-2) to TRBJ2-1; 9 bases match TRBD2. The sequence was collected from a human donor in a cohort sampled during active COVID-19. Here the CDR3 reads CASSPGIAGVSLF. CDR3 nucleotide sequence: TGTGCCAGCAGCCCCGGAATAGCGGGAGTTTCGCTCTTC.